This T cell receptor beta chain originates from a study of tumor-infiltrating lymphocytes in oesophageal squamous cell carcinoma. TCRdb itself ran the PCR reads through MiXCR, one entry per CDR3 protein. The sample yields around 7,100 distinct CDR3 sequences, roughly 14% seen once. This clonotype is large (0.1 to 1%) in the sample. CDR1 SGHVS and CDR2 FQNEAQ come from the germline V gene. The CDR3 is 13 amino acids. V gave up 5 bases and J gave up 8 bases; unmatched junction bases: 4. The rearrangement uses TRBV7-8 and TRBJ2-1, with 9 bases lining up with TRBD2. The sample was blood. The sequence derives from a male donor with esophageal squamous cell carcinoma. CDR3 sequence: CASSAGGRDEQFF. The CDR3 nucleotides are TGTGCCAGCAGCGCGGGGGGGCGCGATGAGCAGTTCTTC.